A selection of T cell receptor beta chains follows, all from one sample in a study of siplizumab effects on memory and regulatory T cells. The repertoire was sequenced with immunoSEQ multiplex PCR; TCRdb's copy has only in-frame clones and lacks some. In the table there are about 100,000 clones, around 90% of which are singletons. Sequencing was performed on CD4+ T cells sorted from blood. Receptors originate from a human donor in good health. Some clones in this sample may be carry-over from other donors' samples. Both conserved end residues are part of each CDR3. The order of the fields is J gene, clone size, CDR3 length, D gene, V gene, CDR3 protein, CDR3 DNA. The D gene is left open where the match is weak. Size tells how often a clone was seen (once, few, many) or the class of an expanded clone, and some rows leave it out.

TRBJ2-7 | few | 12 | . | TRBV29-1 | CSGITWQSEQYF | TGCAGCGGTATAACGTGGCAGAGCGAGCAGTACTTC
TRBJ2-2 | . | 14 | . | TRBV7-9 | CASSQDSNTGELFF | TGTGCCAGCAGTCAGGACAGCAACACCGGGGAGCTGTTTTTT
TRBJ2-5 | . | 15 | . | TRBV9 | CASSVAAGLQETQYF | TGTGCCAGCAGCGTAGCAGCGGGCCTACAAGAGACCCAGTACTTC
TRBJ2-7 | . | 19 | . | TRBV21-1 | CASSKKSRGTKVTAYEQYF | TGTGCCAGCAGCAAAAAGTCACGAGGGACCAAGGTTACCGCCTACGAGCAGTACTTC
TRBJ1-4 | once | 15 | . | TRBV7-2 | CASSLSGTYNEKLFF | TGTGCCAGCAGCTTATCCGGGACTTATAATGAAAAACTGTTTTTT
TRBJ2-5 | . | 15 | TRBD1 | TRBV6-6 | CASSYSRGRGETQYF | TGTGCCAGCAGTTACTCTAGGGGGCGCGGGGAGACCCAGTACTTC
TRBJ2-3 | once | 14 | . | TRBV11-2 | CASSSPFGRDTQYF | TGTGCCAGCAGCTCCCCTTTTGGTCGAGATACGCAGTATTTT
TRBJ2-4 | . | 15 | . | TRBV13 | CASSLGPPRGNIQYF | TGTGCCAGCAGCTTAGGGCCACCTAGGGGAAACATTCAGTACTTC
TRBJ2-3 | once | 15 | . | TRBV5-8 | CASSLLGQATDTQYF | TGTGCCAGCAGCTTGTTGGGCCAAGCAACAGATACGCAGTATTTT
TRBJ2-6 | . | 14 | . | TRBV2 | CASSGLAGANVLTF | TGTGCCAGCAGTGGCCTCGCTGGGGCCAACGTCCTGACTTTC
TRBJ2-7 | once | 16 | TRBD2 | TRBV5-4 | CASSSGLAGGIYEQYF | TGTGCCAGCAGCTCGGGACTAGCGGGGGGAATATACGAGCAGTACTTC
TRBJ2-1 | . | 16 | TRBD1 | TRBV6-1 | CASSVYGTGGVNEQFF | TGTGCCAGCAGTGTTTACGGGACAGGGGGTGTTAATGAGCAGTTCTTC
TRBJ2-1 | . | 14 | TRBD2 | TRBV14 | CASSHRTSVDEQFF | TGTGCCAGCAGCCACCGGACTAGCGTCGATGAGCAGTTCTTC
TRBJ2-3 | . | 15 | TRBD1 | TRBV5-4 | CASSWQGARADTQYF | TGTGCCAGCAGCTGGCAGGGGGCGCGAGCAGATACGCAGTATTTT
TRBJ1-4 | . | 11 | . | TRBV2 | CASSSGEKLFF | TGTGCCAGCAGCTCAGGTGAAAAACTGTTTTTT
TRBJ2-2 | . | 12 | . | TRBV7-7 | CATRATTGELFF | TGTGCTACCAGAGCGACCACCGGGGAGCTGTTTTTT
TRBJ2-7 | . | 15 | TRBD2 | TRBV18 | CASSPGLGSSYEQYF | TGTGCCAGCTCACCGGGACTAGGTTCCTCCTACGAGCAGTACTTC
TRBJ2-1 | . | 15 | . | TRBV6-5 | CASSYSGRRYNEQFF | TGTGCCAGCAGTTACTCCGGACGAAGATACAATGAGCAGTTCTTC
TRBJ1-3 | . | 17 | . | TRBV19 | CASSINLSKVAGNTIYF | TGTGCCAGTAGTATAAATCTGTCTAAGGTGGCGGGAAACACCATATATTTT
TRBJ2-3 | . | 15 | . | TRBV5-1 | CASSLRGQKQGTQYF | TGCGCCAGCAGCTTGCGGGGCCAGAAACAGGGTACGCAGTATTTT
TRBJ2-5 | . | 15 | . | TRBV9 | CASSVAAGQKETQYF | TGTGCCAGCAGCGTAGCGGCAGGTCAAAAAGAGACCCAGTACTTC
TRBJ2-1 | . | 19 | . | TRBV18 | CASSSRQVDITNMMNEQFF | TGTGCCAGCTCATCCCGACAGGTTGACATCACCAACATGATGAATGAGCAGTTCTTC
TRBJ1-2 | . | 16 | . | TRBV9 | CASSVVVGGVGYGHTF | TGTGCCAGCAGCGTAGTAGTAGGGGGGGTCGGCTATGGCCACACCTTC
TRBJ1-2 | . | 14 | . | TRBV7-2 | CASSYIGRGYGYTF | TGTGCCAGCAGTTATATAGGCAGGGGATATGGCTACACCTTC
TRBJ1-6 | . | 13 | . | TRBV6-5 | CASRLGELSPLHF | TGTGCCAGCAGGCTTGGGGAGCTTTCACCCCTCCACTTT